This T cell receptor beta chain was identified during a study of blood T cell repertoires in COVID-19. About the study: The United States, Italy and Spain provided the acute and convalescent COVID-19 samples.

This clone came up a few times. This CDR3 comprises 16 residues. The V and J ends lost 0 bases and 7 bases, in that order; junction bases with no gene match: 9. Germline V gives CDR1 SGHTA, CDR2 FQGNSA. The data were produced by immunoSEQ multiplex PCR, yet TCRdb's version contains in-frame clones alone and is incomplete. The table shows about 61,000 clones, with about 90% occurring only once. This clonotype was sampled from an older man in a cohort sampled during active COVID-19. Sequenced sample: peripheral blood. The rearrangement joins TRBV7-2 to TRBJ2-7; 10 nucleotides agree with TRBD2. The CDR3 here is CASSLALLAGSSEQYF. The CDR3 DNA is TGTGCCAGCAGCTTAGCTCTACTAGCGGGATCCTCGGAGCAGTACTTC.